These 26 T cell receptor beta chains were sequenced from one sample in a study of blood T cell repertoires in COVID-19. Sequenced by immunoSEQ multiplex PCR; TCRdb stores in-frame clones only, minus some. The data hold some 80,000 clones, with about 86% observed a single time. Sequenced material: peripheral blood. The receptors here all came from a human donor in a cohort sampled during active COVID-19.

The genes are TRBV5-4 and TRBJ2-4; no clear D. Per the germline V gene, CDR1 is SGHNT and CDR2 is YYREEE (reference sequence). The CDR3 loop spans 15 amino acids. Trimming left V 4 bases short and J 3 bases short, with 14 bases between. The CDR3 protein is CASSPVGVDKNIQYF. For the CDR3, the DNA is TGTGCCAGCAGCCCTGTGGGCGTTGACAAAAACATTCAGTACTTC.

The V gene is TRBV21-1, the J gene TRBJ2-3; the table's D call, TRBD1, was not checked against the DNA. TRBV21-1 is noted as a pseudogene. The CDR3 loop spans 14 amino acids. The CDR3 spells CASSNRNSTDTQYF. CDR3 bases: TGTGCCAGCAGCAACAGGAACAGCACAGATACGCAGTATTTT.

Worth noting for this clone: The junction differs from germline at one of its ends, possibly a read error. J is TRBJ2-5 and V is TRBV7-7; possibly TRBD1 for D (5 bases). Germline CDR1 is SSHAT and CDR2 is FNYEAQ (reference sequence). CDR3 length: 14 residues. The CDR3 region is CASSPNPGKETQYF. The CDR3 nucleotides are TGTGCTAGCAGCCCTAACCCAGGGAAAGAGACCCAGTACTTC. Full variable domain (outside the CDR3, taken from reference TRBV7-7 and TRBJ2-5): GAGVSQSPRYKVTKRGQDVTLRCDPISSHATLYWYQQALGQGPEFLTYFNYEAQPDKSGLPSDRFSAERPEGSISTLTIQRTEQRDSAMYRCASSPNPGKETQYFGPGTRLLVL.

This clone came up once. The chain is built from TRBV6-5 and TRBJ2-7, with 9 bases that match TRBD1. Trimming cost V 6 bases and J 9 bases; bases outside gene matches: 9. This CDR3 has 13 residues. Per the germline V gene, CDR1 is MNHEY and CDR2 is SVGAGI. The CDR3 spells CASRLGTGSSQYF. The CDR3 coding sequence is TGTGCCAGCAGACTTGGGACAGGGTCCTCGCAGTACTTC.

The V gene is TRBV11-3, the J gene TRBJ2-7; TRBD2 aligns across 13 bases. Germline loops: CDR1 SGHNT, CDR2 YENEEA. V was clipped by 8 bases and J by 2 bases; unmatched bases: 0. This CDR3 has 13 residues. The CDR3 DNA sequence: TGTGCCAGCGGGACTAGCGGGACCTACGAGCAGTACTTC. It is translated as CASGTSGTYEQYF.

This CDR3 reads CASSVGQGAVRNTEAFF. As DNA, the CDR3 is TGTGCCAGCAGCGTCGGACAGGGGGCCGTACGGAACACTGAAGCTTTCTTT. The rearrangement uses TRBV9 and TRBJ1-1; 11 bases fit TRBD1. CDR1 and CDR2 from the germline V gene are SGDLS and YYNGEE. CDR3 length equals 17 residues. Unmatched junction bases numbered 7, after V lost 2 bases and J lost 1 base.

The chain employs TRBV6-4 and TRBJ2-3, with 10 bases that match TRBD1. CDR1 and CDR2 (germline): MRHNA, SNTAGT. V lost 4 bases to trimming and J lost 3 bases; unmatched junction nucleotides: 7. The CDR3 spans 16 residues. CDR3 amino acids: CASSASRDRGTDTQYF. For the CDR3, the DNA is TGTGCCAGCAGTGCTTCCAGGGACAGGGGAACAGATACGCAGTATTTT.

The chain carries TRBV13 and TRBJ1-1, with TRBD1 matching 7 bases. CDR1 is PRHDT, CDR2 FYEKMQ, per germline (reference sequence). The J segment lost 4 bases and the V segment lost 4 bases, leaving 12 bases of the junction unmatched. The CDR3 consists of 16 residues. The CDR3 region is CASSSGGGGVGTEAFF. The CDR3 DNA is TGTGCCAGCAGCTCAGGGGGTGGGGGCGTCGGCACTGAAGCTTTCTTT.

V and J are TRBV13 and TRBJ1-4; TRBD1 is a possible D gene (6 bases). Germline-derived CDR1 and CDR2 are PRHDT and FYEKMQ (reference sequence). V was clipped by 5 bases and J by 5 bases, with 15 bases between them. The CDR3 totals 15 residues. The CDR3 DNA reads TGTGCCAGCAGCCCCGGTACAGGGACCAATGAAAAACTGTTTTTT. This encodes CASSPGTGTNEKLFF.

The rearrangement uses TRBV5-6 and TRBJ2-7; D is uncertain. Germline V gene data show CDR1 as SGHDT and CDR2 as YYEEEE. With 4 bases removed from V and 3 bases from J, the gap between germline ends came to 11 bases. The CDR3 totals 13 residues. The CDR3 is CASSPRHNYEQYF. The CDR3, as DNA: TGTGCCAGCAGCCCCCGACACAACTACGAGCAGTACTTC.

The chain employs TRBV2 and TRBJ2-5; D may be TRBD2 (6 bases). Germline CDR1 SNHLY, CDR2 FYNNEI. The CDR3 extends over 12 amino acids. Trimming stripped 9 bases from V and 5 bases from J, with 13 bases between. The CDR3 nucleotides are TGTGCCAGTGCAGCGGGTGGGGAGACCCAGTACTTC. Translating it yields CASAAGGETQYF. The whole variable domain, remainder taken from reference TRBV2 and TRBJ2-5, is EPEVTQTPSHQVTQMGQEVILRCVPISNHLYFYWYRQILGQKVEFLVSFYNNEISEKSEIFDDQFSVERPDGSNFTLKIRSTKLEDSAMYFCASAAGGETQYFGPGTRLLVL.

This chain links TRBV7-9 with TRBJ1-2; 8 bases are a match to TRBD1. The trim removed 8 bases at V and 5 bases at J, leaving 4 bases unmatched. CDR1 and CDR2 (germline): SEHNR, FQNEAQ (reference sequence). The CDR3 has 12 residues. The CDR3 sequence is CASGQGGYGYTF. In DNA, the CDR3 is TGTGCCAGCGGACAGGGAGGTTATGGCTACACCTTC.

The V gene is TRBV9, the J gene TRBJ1-2, with D maybe TRBD1 (6 bases). The CDR3 consists of 15 residues. The germline V gene has CDR1 SGDLS and CDR2 YYNGEE. Trimming shortened V by 6 bases and J by 9 bases, and 24 bases separated the two germline ends. The CDR3 reads CASTMMGGAGESYTF. CDR3 nucleotides: TGTGCCAGCACCATGATGGGGGGGGCAGGGGAGAGCTACACCTTC.

The chain is built from TRBV11-1 and TRBJ2-1, with TRBD2 as a possible D gene (6 bases). Per germline, CDR1 SGHAT and CDR2 FQDESV (reference sequence). The V and J ends lost 2 bases and 4 bases respectively, with 12 bases between them. The CDR3 totals 15 residues. The CDR3 spells CASSLSSGIYNEQFF. The CDR3 DNA reads TGTGCCAGCAGCTTAAGTAGCGGAATATACAATGAGCAGTTCTTC.

The gene calls are TRBV18 and TRBJ2-7; D ambiguous. The CDR3 extends over 14 amino acids. The ends were cut back, 3 bases at V and 5 bases at J, with 14 bases in the middle. Germline V gene lookup returns CDR1 KGHSH and CDR2 LQKENI. The CDR3 DNA follows: TGTGCCAGCTCACCCCCCCCAACTGATAACGAGCAGTACTTC. It specifies CASSPPPTDNEQYF.

The chain combines TRBV10-3 with TRBJ1-1; D not resolved. V was trimmed by 0 bases and J by 4 bases, leaving 6 bases between them. The length of the CDR3 is 13 residues. CDR1 and CDR2 (germline): ENHRY, SYGVKD. The CDR3 is CAISESEGTEAFF. The CDR3 coding sequence is TGTGCCATCAGTGAGTCAGAGGGCACTGAAGCTTTCTTT.

The V call is TRBV20-1, the J call TRBJ2-3; 9 bases map to TRBD2. After removal of 6 bases from V and 1 base from J, the junction contained 14 bases not matched to a gene. This CDR3 is built from 17 residues. Germline CDR1 reads DFQATT; CDR2 reads SNEGSKA (reference sequence). CDR3 sequence reads: CSASRAGGRFGTDTQYF. The CDR3 DNA is TGCAGTGCCAGTCGGGCGGGGGGGCGGTTCGGCACAGATACGCAGTATTTT.

The chain is built from TRBV4-3 and TRBJ2-1; D gene ambiguous. CDR3 length: 19 residues. V lost 0 bases and J 0 bases, leaving 18 bases between the germline ends. CDR1 and CDR2 from the germline V gene are LGHNA and YSLEER. CDR3 sequence: CASSQEPSGQRISYNEQFF. CDR3 sequence (DNA): TGCGCCAGCAGCCAAGAGCCCTCTGGGCAGAGAATCTCCTACAATGAGCAGTTCTTC.

This clone has ten or more counts. This sequence joins TRBV6-2 or TRBV6-3 and TRBJ1-1; weak D call: TRBD1 (5 bases). The V and J ends lost 7 bases and 2 bases respectively, with 17 bases between them. This CDR3 is built from 15 residues. Germline values: CDR1 MNHEY, CDR2 SVGEGT. CDR3 region: CASTPQMGRNTEAFF. In DNA, the CDR3 is TGTGCCAGCACCCCCCAAATGGGGCGCAACACTGAAGCTTTCTTT.

The genes are TRBV21-1 and TRBJ2-7; the table assigns TRBD2, which was not confirmed against the DNA. TRBV21-1 is a documented pseudogene. This CDR3 contains 11 residues. The CDR3 loop reads CASSISHEQYF. The CDR3 bases are TGTGCCAGCAGCATTAGTCACGAGCAGTACTTC.

The chain couples TRBV4-2 to TRBJ2-7, with 15 bases aligning to TRBD2. The CDR3 totals 17 residues. CDR1 and CDR2 (germline): LGHNA, YNFKEQ. The J segment lost 5 bases and the V segment lost 1 base, leaving 6 bases of the junction unmatched. The CDR3 region has the DNA TGTGCCAGCAGCCAAGCGGGACTAGCGGGGGGCCCCCACGAGCAGTACTTC. Protein: CASSQAGLAGGPHEQYF.

V usage is TRBV12-5 and J usage is TRBJ2-1, with a tentative D call TRBD2 (6 bases). The CDR3 length is 16 residues. The V end was cut by 7 bases, the J end by 4 bases, with 20 bases between. Germline loops: CDR1 LGHNT, CDR2 FRNRAP. As DNA, the CDR3 is TGTGCTAGTGCCTCACGGAGGGGACCCCGATACAATGAGCAGTTCTTC. Its protein product is CASASRRGPRYNEQFF.

This chain joins TRBV7-2 and TRBJ2-1, with D perhaps matching TRBD1 (6 bases). The CDR3 length is 15 residues. Germline CDR1 is SGHTA and CDR2 is FQGNSA. V shed 2 bases and J shed 0 bases, with 8 bases lying between them. The CDR3 sequence: CASSLNRASYNEQFF. The CDR3 DNA reads TGTGCCAGCAGCTTAAACAGGGCCTCCTACAATGAGCAGTTCTTC.

V gene TRBV7-9 combines with J gene TRBJ1-6; TRBD1 matches 12 bases. Germline loops: CDR1 SEHNR, CDR2 FQNEAQ (reference sequence). CDR3 size: 16 residues. V was clipped by 8 bases and J by 9 bases; unmatched bases: 11. The CDR3 region has the DNA TGTGCCAGCCGGGCGGGACAGGGGGCGCGGGGTTCACCCCTCCACTTT. Translation: CASRAGQGARGSPLHF.

The V and J genes are TRBV5-1 and TRBJ2-1, with 10 bases identical to TRBD2. This CDR3 is 15 amino acids long. Germline V CDR1 and CDR2: SGHRS, YFSETQ. V trimming: 2 bases; J trimming: 4 bases; junction bases outside the gene matches: 3. The CDR3 is CASSFGLADYNEQFF. CDR3 nucleotides: TGCGCCAGCAGCTTCGGACTAGCGGATTACAATGAGCAGTTCTTC.

This clone was recorded a few times. This rearrangement joins TRBV28 to TRBJ1-2; D is unclear. In germline, CDR1 is MDHEN, CDR2 SYDVKM. There are 13 residues in the CDR3. V lost 2 bases, J lost 6 bases, and 10 bases lay in between. CDR3 sequence reads: CASSLEIRDGYTF. The CDR3 bases are TGTGCCAGCAGTTTAGAAATCCGGGATGGCTACACCTTC.